Included here is one T cell receptor beta chain sequence, with context. The sample originates from a study of blood T cell repertoires in COVID-19. Profiled with immunoSEQ multiplex PCR; TCRdb holds only in-frame clones, not every one. This table has 59,000 or so clones, less than 75% appearing once. The junction had 9 bases not matched to a gene; V was cut back by 4 bases and J by 9 bases. This CDR3 is built from 15 residues. Per the germline V gene, CDR1 is SGHAT and CDR2 is FQNNGV. The sample comprised peripheral blood. The chain links TRBV11-2 to TRBJ2-4, with 10 bases identical to TRBD2. This clonotype was sampled from a woman aged 45-60 years with active or convalescent COVID-19. CDR3 DNA sequence: TGTGCCAGCAGCTATCGGACTAGCGGAGTGGGCATTCAGTACTTC. It encodes CASSYRTSGVGIQYF.